This T cell receptor beta chain was captured by sequencing in a study of cytomegalovirus exposure and HLA in healthy donors. General study points: Fewer N-insertions (relative to the approximately 670-donor mean) were reportedly seen in an Asian-associated ancestry cluster in a later analysis. A later examination showed that TCR association rates differed by HLA locus, with DRB1 most and HLA-C fewest.

Concerning this clone: What it binds is not known.

Use of 60 Vbeta and 13 Jbeta primers characterized the PCR. Assay: immunoSEQ multiplex PCR; the TCRdb copy retains only in-frame clones and omits some. The sample lists about 70,000 clones; 70% to 90% were seen once. Germline assignment: CDR1 MNHNS and CDR2 SASEGT. This CDR3 region has 15 residues. The V and J ends lost 8 bases and 5 bases, in that order; junction bases with no gene match: 10. The sample comprised PBMCs. The sequence was obtained from a woman aged 30 to 39 in good health and CMV-seronegative. The gene calls are TRBV6-1 and TRBJ2-5, with 11 nucleotides matching TRBD1. For the CDR3, the DNA is TGTGCCAGCCGCCTAGGGACAGGGGGGTGGGAGACCCAGTACTTC. This translates into CASRLGTGGWETQYF.